This T cell receptor (beta chain) was recorded in a study of cytomegalovirus exposure and HLA in healthy donors. PCR involved 60 Vbeta and 13 Jbeta primers. Clones were read by immunoSEQ multiplex PCR, and TCRdb kept only the in-frame ones, dropping some. The table shows about 140,000 clones, with 80% occurring only once. Germline V gene data show CDR1 as MDHEN and CDR2 as SYDVKM. Trimming shortened V by 2 bases and J by 1 base, and 5 bases separated the two germline ends. The CDR3 has 14 residues. Study-level findings and limits: The study reported that TCR beta sequences accurately predicted HLA-A and HLA-B alleles in most subjects. Some segments of the V type, notably TRBV6-2 and TRBV6-3, were excluded as indistinguishable.

Comment on this clone: Its antigen is not known.

The specimen was PBMCs. The rearrangement joins TRBV28 to TRBJ2-2; D unresolved. The TCR originated in a man aged 45-65 years in good health and CMV-seronegative. Here the CDR3 reads CASSLLRNTGELFF. CDR3 in DNA: TGTGCCAGCAGTTTACTCAGGAACACCGGGGAGCTGTTTTTT. Filled out from reference TRBV28 and TRBJ2-2, the complete variable domain reads DVKVTQSSRYLVKRTGEKVFLECVQDMDHENMFWYRQDPGLGLRLIYFSYDVKMKEKGDIPEGYSVSREKKERFSLILESASTNQTSMYLCASSLLRNTGELFFGEGSRLTVL.